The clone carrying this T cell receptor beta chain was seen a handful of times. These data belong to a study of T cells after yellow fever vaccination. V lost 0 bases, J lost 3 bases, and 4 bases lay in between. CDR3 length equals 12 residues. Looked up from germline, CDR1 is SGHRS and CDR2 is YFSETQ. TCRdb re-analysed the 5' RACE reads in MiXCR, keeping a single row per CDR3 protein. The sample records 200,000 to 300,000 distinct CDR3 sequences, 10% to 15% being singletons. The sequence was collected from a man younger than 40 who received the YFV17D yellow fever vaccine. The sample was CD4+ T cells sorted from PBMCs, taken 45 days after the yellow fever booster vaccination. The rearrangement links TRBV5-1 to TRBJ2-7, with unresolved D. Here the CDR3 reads CASSLVNYEQYF. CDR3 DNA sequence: TGCGCCAGCAGCTTGGTCAACTACGAGCAGTACTTC.